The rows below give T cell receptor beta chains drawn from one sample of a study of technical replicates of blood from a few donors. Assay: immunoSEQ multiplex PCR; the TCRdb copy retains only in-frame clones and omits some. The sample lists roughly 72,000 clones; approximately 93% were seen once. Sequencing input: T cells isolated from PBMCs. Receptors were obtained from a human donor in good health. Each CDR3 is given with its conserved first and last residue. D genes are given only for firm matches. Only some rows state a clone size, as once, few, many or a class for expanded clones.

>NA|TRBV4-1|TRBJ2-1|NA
TGCGCCAGCAGCCAAGATCGGGGTGGGAGAGGGAACAATGAGCAGTTCTTC
CASSQDRGGRGNNEQFF
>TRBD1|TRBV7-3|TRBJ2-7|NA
TGTGCCAGCAGCTTAGACAGGGGATCGGGCGAGCAGTACTTC
CASSLDRGSGEQYF
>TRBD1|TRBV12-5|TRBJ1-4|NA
TGTGCTAGTGAATTTTCGGGACAGGGGTTATCTAATGAAAAACTGTTTTTT
CASEFSGQGLSNEKLFF
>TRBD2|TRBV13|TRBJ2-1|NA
TGTGCCAGCAGCTTTAGCGGGAGCTTGAACAATGAGCAGTTCTTC
CASSFSGSLNNEQFF
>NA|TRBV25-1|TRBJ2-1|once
TGTGCCACCCTAGAGAGTTTCTACAATGAGCAGTTCTTC
CATLESFYNEQFF
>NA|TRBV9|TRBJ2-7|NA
TGTGCCAGCAGCGTAGACTCGGCTTACCGGGGAACGACCTACGAGCAGTACTTC
CASSVDSAYRGTTYEQYF
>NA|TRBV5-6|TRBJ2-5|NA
TGTGCCAGCAGCTTGAGAGGGCGCGGGGAGACCCAGTACTTC
CASSLRGRGETQYF
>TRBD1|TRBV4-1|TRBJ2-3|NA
TGCGCCAGCATGGGGACAGGGAGGTCTCCAGATACGCAGTATTTT
CASMGTGRSPDTQYF
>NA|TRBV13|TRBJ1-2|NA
TGTGCCAGCAGCTTATACCAAAGGCAGGCTAACTATGGCTACACCTTC
CASSLYQRQANYGYTF
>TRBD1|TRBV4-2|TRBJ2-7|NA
TGTGCCAGCAGGCAGGGGGCCTCCTACGAGCAGTACTTC
CASRQGASYEQYF
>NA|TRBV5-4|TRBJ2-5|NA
TGTGCCAGCAGCCCTGCGGGGTTGGAAGAGACCCAGTACTTC
CASSPAGLEETQYF
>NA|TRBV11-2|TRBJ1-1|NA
TGTGCCAGCAGCTTAGTCGGACCGACTACTTTCTTT
CASSLVGPTTFF
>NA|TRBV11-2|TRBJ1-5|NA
NA
CASGGTSGQPQHF
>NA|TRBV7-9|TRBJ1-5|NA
TGTGCCAGCTCCCGCCCCGAGGACATTAATCAGCCCCAGCATTTT
CASSRPEDINQPQHF
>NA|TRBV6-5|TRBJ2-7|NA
TGTGCCAGCACCCCAGGGGAGAGGGACGAGCAGTACTTC
CASTPGERDEQYF
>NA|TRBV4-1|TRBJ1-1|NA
TGCGCCAGCAGCCGGACGGGGTCCGGCACTGAAGCTTTCTTT
CASSRTGSGTEAFF
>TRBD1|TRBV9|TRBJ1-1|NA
TGTGCCAGCAGCGTAGAGTCAGGGGGCAAGTTTGCTGAAGCTTTCTTT
CASSVESGGKFAEAFF
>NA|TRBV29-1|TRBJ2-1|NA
TGCAGCGTTGAAGCTAGAACCGGGTGGGTATCCTACAATGAGCAGTTCTTC
CSVEARTGWVSYNEQFF
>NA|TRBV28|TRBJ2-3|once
TGTGCCAGCAGTTTATTCGCAGGGTTAAGCACAGATACGCAGTATTTT
CASSLFAGLSTDTQYF
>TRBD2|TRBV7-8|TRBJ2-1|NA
TGTGCCAGCAGCGTAATTAGCGGGAGTTTGAATGAGCAGTTCTTC
CASSVISGSLNEQFF
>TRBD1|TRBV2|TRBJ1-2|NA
TGTGCCAGCGAAATTACAGGGGGTCTTGGCTACACCTTC
CASEITGGLGYTF
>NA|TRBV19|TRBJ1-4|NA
TGTGCCACCTCCTCCCCAGGGTCTTCAACTAATGAAAAACTGTTTTTT
CATSSPGSSTNEKLFF
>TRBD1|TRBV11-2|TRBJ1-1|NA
TGTGCCAGCAGCTCTCAGGGGGCAAGGACTGAAGCTTTCTTT
CASSSQGARTEAFF
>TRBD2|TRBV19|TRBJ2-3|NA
TGTGCCACCGGGGGACTAGCGGGAGGCCCAGATACGCAGTATTTT
CATGGLAGGPDTQYF
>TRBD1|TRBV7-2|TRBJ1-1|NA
TGTGCCAGCAGCCCGGATTACAGGGGTTCTGAAGCTTTCTTT
CASSPDYRGSEAFF
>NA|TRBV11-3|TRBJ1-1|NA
TGTGCCAGCAGCGGGGGACAAACGAACACTGAAGCTTTCTTT
CASSGGQTNTEAFF
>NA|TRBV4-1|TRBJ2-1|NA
TGCGCCAGCAGCCAAGCACAGGGAGGGCCCTGGAATGAGCAGTTCTTC
CASSQAQGGPWNEQFF
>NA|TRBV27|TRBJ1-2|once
TGTGCCAGCAGTTTAGGGGGCACCAACTATGGCTACACCTTC
CASSLGGTNYGYTF
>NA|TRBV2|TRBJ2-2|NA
TGTGCCAGCGGGGAGGACACCGGGGAGCTGTTTTTT
CASGEDTGELFF
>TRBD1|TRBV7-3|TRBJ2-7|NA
TGTGCCAGCAGCCCCGGACAGGGTTGGGGGTACGAGCAGTACTTC
CASSPGQGWGYEQYF
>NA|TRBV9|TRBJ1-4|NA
TGTGCCAGCAGCGTAGGAGGGACAACTAATGAAAAACTGTTTTTT
CASSVGGTTNEKLFF
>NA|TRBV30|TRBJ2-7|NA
TGTGCCTGGAGTGTACGCAGAAAAACCTACGAGCAGTACTTC
CAWSVRRKTYEQYF
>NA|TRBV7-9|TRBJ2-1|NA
TGTGCCAGCAGTCCACCAGACAATGAGCAGTTCTTC
CASSPPDNEQFF
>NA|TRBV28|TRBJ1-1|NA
TGTGCCAGCAAAGAAACAGGGAATGAAGCTTTCTTT
CASKETGNEAFF
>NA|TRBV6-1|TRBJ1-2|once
TGTGCCAACACTCAGGGAGGTGGCTACACCTTC
CANTQGGGYTF
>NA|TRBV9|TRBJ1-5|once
TGTGCCAGCAGCGCAAGCGGGACAAGTTGGAAGCCCCAGCATTTT
CASSASGTSWKPQHF
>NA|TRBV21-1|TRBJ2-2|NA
TGTGCCAGCAACCAGACTAAGACCAGACTAGCGGGAGACCCCGGGGAGCTGTTTTTT
CASNQTKTRLAGDPGELFF
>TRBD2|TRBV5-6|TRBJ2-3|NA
TGTGCCAGCAGCTTGGAACTAGCGGCTTACCTCACAGATACGCAGTATTTT
CASSLELAAYLTDTQYF
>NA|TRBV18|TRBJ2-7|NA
TGTGCCAGCTCACCACTGGGTTCTGCGCCTAGTACCTACGAGCAGTACTTC
CASSPLGSAPSTYEQYF
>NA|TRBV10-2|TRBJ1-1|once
TGCGCCAGCACGGGGGGGGTGGTTGAAGCTTTCTTT
CASTGGVVEAFF
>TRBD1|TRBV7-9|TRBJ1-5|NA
TGTGCCAGCAGCTTCCTCGGGACAGGGGGCGCTTGGGATAATCAGCCCCAGCATTTT
CASSFLGTGGAWDNQPQHF
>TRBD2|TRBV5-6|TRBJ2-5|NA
TGTGCCAGCAGCTCGGGACTACCTCAAGAGACCCAGTACTTC
CASSSGLPQETQYF
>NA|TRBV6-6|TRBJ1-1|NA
TGTGCCAGCAGTTATGGTGACAGCACTGAAGCTTTCTTT
CASSYGDSTEAFF